What follows are 26 T cell receptor beta chains derived from one specimen sequenced in a study of T cells in localized non-small cell lung cancer. Clones were read by immunoSEQ multiplex PCR, and TCRdb kept only the in-frame ones, dropping some. The profile covers approximately 32,000 clones, with over 75% appearing a single time and 17% taken by the ten largest. Sequenced material: peripheral blood, taken before any cancer treatment. All receptors come from a male donor aged 60 or over with stage III squamous cell lung carcinoma.

V gene TRBV6-1 combines with J gene TRBJ2-2; D is unresolved. CDR1 is MNHNS, CDR2 SASEGT, per germline. CDR3 size: 17 residues. Trimming pared 2 bases from V and 0 bases from J, leaving 13 bases between. The CDR3 DNA reads TGTGCCAGCAGTGAAAACATCGGGTTTGCGAACACCGGGGAGCTGTTTTTT. It is translated as CASSENIGFANTGELFF.

This clone was counted a few times. The V and J genes are TRBV6-1 and TRBJ1-2; D call uncertain. Germline V gene sequence: CDR1 MNHNS, CDR2 SASEGT. Trimming removed 6 bases at V and 5 bases at J, with 16 bases between. The CDR3 contains 14 residues. CDR3 in amino acids: CASRRRGEVYGYTF. The CDR3 DNA sequence: TGTGCCAGCAGAAGACGGGGAGAGGTATATGGCTACACCTTC.

The rearrangement links TRBV15 to TRBJ1-2; tentatively, D is TRBD1 (5 bases). CDR3 length: 13 residues. Trimming shortened V by 4 bases and J by 2 bases, and 8 bases separated the two germline ends. CDR1 LNHNV and CDR2 YYDKDF come from the germline V gene (reference sequence). The CDR3: CATSMGGNYGYTF. DNA of the CDR3: TGTGCCACCAGCATGGGGGGGAACTATGGCTACACCTTC.

V is TRBV30 and J is TRBJ2-2, with 8 bases aligning to TRBD2. This CDR3 region has 16 residues. Germline CDR1 GTSNPN, CDR2 SVGIG (reference sequence). V was clipped by 8 bases and J by 4 bases; unmatched bases: 15. This chain's CDR3 is CARSLPGGAPTGELFF. DNA for the CDR3: TGTGCCCGATCCCTTCCGGGGGGGGCCCCCACCGGGGAGCTGTTTTTT.

This clone is categorized as medium-sized. The same CDR3 arises from other DNA sequences in this sample as well. This chain connects TRBV6-1 to TRBJ1-2; D uncertain. The CDR3 has 13 amino acids. Trimming stripped 3 bases from V and 2 bases from J, with 7 bases between. CDR1 and CDR2 from the germline V gene are MNHNS and SASEGT. The DNA for the CDR3 is TGTGCCAGCAGTGAGAGGAAAAACTATGGCTACACCTTC. It codes for CASSERKNYGYTF.

This sequence joins TRBV25-1 and TRBJ1-6; TRBD1 aligns across 10 bases. V lost 6 bases to trimming and J lost 7 bases; unmatched junction nucleotides: 9. CDR1 MGHDK and CDR2 SYGVNS come from the germline V gene. The CDR3 loop spans 16 amino acids. CDR3 coding DNA: TGTGCCAGCAGAGAGACAGGGGGCAACTTCAATTCACCCCTCCACTTT. As protein: CASRETGGNFNSPLHF.

V and J are TRBV6-5 and TRBJ2-5, with D possibly TRBD1 on 5 matching bases. CDR1 is MNHEY, CDR2 SVGAGI, per germline. Trimming pared 2 bases from V and 3 bases from J, leaving 16 bases between. This CDR3 contains 16 residues. The CDR3: CASSYVSGAFKETQYF. DNA for the CDR3: TGTGCCAGCAGTTACGTCAGTGGGGCTTTTAAAGAGACCCAGTACTTC.

The chain links TRBV7-3 to TRBJ2-3, with 9 bases lining up with TRBD1. Germline assignment: CDR1 SGHTA and CDR2 FQGTGA. The CDR3 runs to 14 residues. V dropped 5 bases and J dropped 4; count of bases not matched to a gene: 4. As DNA, the CDR3 is TGTGCCAGCAGCACTACAGGGGGCCCAGATACGCAGTATTTT. Translating it yields CASSTTGGPDTQYF.

The chain couples TRBV19 to TRBJ2-1; a weak D match, TRBD1 (6 bases). The CDR3 consists of 14 residues. Germline V gene data show CDR1 as LNHDA and CDR2 as SQIVND (reference sequence). V gave up 5 bases and J gave up 0 bases, with 8 bases separating them. CDR3 amino acids: CASSQGFSYNEQFF. In DNA form, the CDR3 reads TGTGCCAGTAGTCAGGGGTTCTCCTACAATGAGCAGTTCTTC.

In this sample, this clone turned up a few times. The CDR3 DNA sequence: TGTGCCACCAGCAGAGATTTAGGACACGAAAACAATGAGCAGTTCTTC. Its protein is CATSRDLGHENNEQFF. The chain recombines TRBV15 with TRBJ2-1; possibly TRBD1 for D (5 bases). Germline V gene lookup returns CDR1 LNHNV and CDR2 YYDKDF (reference sequence). Trimming pared 0 bases from V and 5 bases from J, leaving 14 bases between. This CDR3 region has 16 residues.

This chain uses TRBV10-3 with TRBJ1-2, with D maybe TRBD1 (6 bases). The V gene lost 6 bases and the J gene lost 2 bases, with 13 bases spanning the gap. The CDR3 is 14 amino acids. Germline V gives CDR1 ENHRY, CDR2 SYGVKD. CDR3 amino acids: CAIRAPGQNYGYTF. Written as DNA, the CDR3 is TGTGCCATCAGGGCCCCCGGACAGAACTATGGCTACACCTTC.

The V call is TRBV5-1, the J call TRBJ1-1; D is perhaps TRBD1 (5 bases). CDR1 is SGHRS and CDR2 is YFSETQ in the germline V gene. The CDR3 contains 15 residues. Deletions cut 0 bases from V and 1 base from J, with 10 bases between. CDR3 sequence (DNA): TGCGCCAGCAGCTTGGGGGGACGGGAGAACACTGAAGCTTTCTTT. This codes for CASSLGGRENTEAFF.

In this sample, this clone turned up a few times. This chain uses TRBV5-4 with TRBJ2-7; the match to TRBD2 covers 11 bases. Germline assignment: CDR1 SGHNT and CDR2 YYREEE (reference sequence). CDR3 length: 14 amino acids. With 1 base clipped from V and 3 bases from J, the junction kept 0 bases outside the gene matches. The CDR3 loop is CASSLTSGSYEQYF. CDR3 nucleotide sequence: TGTGCCAGCAGCTTGACTAGCGGGAGCTACGAGCAGTACTTC.

By frequency in the sample, this clone is medium-sized. This sequence joins TRBV2 and TRBJ2-5, with D perhaps assigned TRBD1 or TRBD2 (6 bases each). The CDR3 extends over 13 amino acids. The ends were cut back, 7 bases at V and 4 bases at J, with 13 bases in the middle. Germline CDR1 reads SNHLY; CDR2 reads FYNNEI. The CDR3: CASTPGATETQYF. The CDR3 DNA reads TGTGCCAGCACTCCGGGGGCAACAGAGACCCAGTACTTC.

The chain uses TRBV7-2 and TRBJ2-3; 7 nucleotides align to TRBD2. Trimming took 1 base from V and 6 from J; bases not matched to a gene: 7. The CDR3 has 15 amino acids. Germline CDR1 reads SGHTA; CDR2 reads FQGNSA. The DNA of the CDR3 is TGTGCCAGCAGCTTAGGAGGCGGGAGCGCCGATACGCAGTATTTT. Residues: CASSLGGGSADTQYF.

The chain links TRBV2 to TRBJ2-5; 9 bases map to TRBD2. Germline CDR1 SNHLY, CDR2 FYNNEI. The CDR3 extends over 15 amino acids. The V segment lost 4 bases and the J segment 5 bases; nucleotides outside the gene matches: 8. The CDR3 nucleotides are TGTGCCAGCAGTGGGACTAGCGTGAGAGGGGAGACCCAGTACTTC. Its protein product is CASSGTSVRGETQYF.

As to this clone: A read error is the likely source, as a far larger clone sits one nucleotide away. The J gene is TRBJ2-2, the V gene TRBV10-2, with 12 bases lining up with TRBD2. The CDR3 sequence is 14 residues long. Germline CDR1 WSHSY, CDR2 SAAADI. CDR3 DNA: TGCGCCCGCAGTCTAGCGGGGGGGCCCGGGGAGCTGTTTTTT. Amino acids: CARSLAGGPGELFF.

The rearrangement uses TRBV30 and TRBJ2-1; no firm D call. The CDR3 is 11 residues long. Between the trimmed V and J ends, which lost 2 bases and 9 bases, there was a span of 8 bases. The V gene's germline CDR1 is GTSNPN and CDR2 SVGIG (reference sequence). Written as DNA, the CDR3 is TGTGCCTGGAGTTTCACCGGTGAGCAGTTCTTC. Translated: CAWSFTGEQFF.

The chain employs TRBV28 and TRBJ2-1, with D perhaps matching TRBD2 (5 bases). CDR1 is MDHEN and CDR2 is SYDVKM in the germline V gene. The CDR3 spans 12 residues. Trimming took 3 bases from V and 9 from J, leaving 9 bases between them. In nucleotides, the CDR3 is TGTGCCAGCAGTTTTGTGGGAGCTGAGCAGTTCTTC. Translation gives CASSFVGAEQFF.

V and J are TRBV5-1 and TRBJ1-6, with D perhaps matching TRBD1 (5 bases). V dropped 0 bases and J dropped 4 bases, with 11 bases sitting between them. Germline CDR1 and CDR2: SGHRS and YFSETQ. There are 16 residues in the CDR3. CDR3 protein: CASSLGTGPYNSPLHF. The CDR3 coding sequence is TGCGCCAGCAGCTTGGGGACGGGGCCTTATAATTCACCCCTCCACTTT. The complete variable domain, with remaining parts taken from reference TRBV5-1 and TRBJ1-6, reads KAGVTQTPRYLIKTRGQQVTLSCSPISGHRSVSWYQQTPGQGLQFLFEYFSETQRNKGNFPGRFSGRQFSNSRSEMNVSTLELGDSALYLCASSLGTGPYNSPLHFGNGTRLTVT.

This clone was observed a few times. The V call is TRBV4-1, the J call TRBJ2-2, with no clear D. V was clipped by 1 base and J by 0 bases, with 12 bases between them. Germline V lookup: CDR1 MGHRA, CDR2 YSYEKL. This CDR3 region has 17 residues. CDR3 amino acids: CASSQAEDGPNTGELFF. CDR3 nucleotides: TGCGCCAGCAGCCAAGCCGAGGACGGACCGAACACCGGGGAGCTGTTTTTT.

V and J are TRBV11-2 and TRBJ1-6; D not certain. The CDR3 is 16 amino acids. With 5 bases removed from V and 6 bases from J, the gap between germline ends came to 17 bases. The germline gives CDR1 SGHAT, CDR2 FQNNGV. The CDR3 DNA reads as TGTGCCAGCAGCCGAGGCAGGTCCCGGACTAATTCACCCCTCCACTTT. It translates to CASSRGRSRTNSPLHF. The entire variable domain, with the rest obtained from reference TRBV11-2 and TRBJ1-6, is as follows: EAGVAQSPRYKIIEKRQSVAFWCNPISGHATLYWYQQILGQGPKLLIQFQNNGVVDDSQLPKDRFSAERLKGVDSTLKIQPAKLEDSAVYLCASSRGRSRTNSPLHFGNGTRLTVT.

The gene calls are TRBV20-1 and TRBJ2-7, with D tentatively TRBD1 (6 bases). This CDR3 is built from 10 residues. The germline V gene encodes CDR1 DFQATT and CDR2 SNEGSKA (reference sequence). With 7 bases removed from V and 5 bases from J, the gap between germline ends came to 9 bases. Here the CDR3 DNA reads TGCAGTGGGAACAGGGACGAGCAGTACTTC. This codes for CSGNRDEQYF.

The chain combines TRBV4-1 with TRBJ1-3; D remains ambiguous. The CDR3 is 14 amino acids. The germline CDR1 and CDR2 sequences are MGHRA and YSYEKL. Trimming stripped 2 bases from V and 0 bases from J, with 5 bases between. The CDR3, as DNA: TGCGCCAGCAGCCAAACGGGCTCTGGAAACACCATATATTTT. Protein product: CASSQTGSGNTIYF.

This clone was picked up a small number of times. V and J are TRBV5-4 and TRBJ1-1, with D possibly being TRBD1 (5 bases). Per germline, CDR1 SGHNT and CDR2 YYREEE (reference sequence). V was clipped by 1 base and J by 4 bases, with 11 bases between them. The CDR3 has 14 residues. The CDR3 is CASSLPGAPTEAFF. The CDR3 nucleotides are TGTGCCAGCAGCTTGCCCGGGGCCCCCACTGAAGCTTTCTTT. The whole variable domain, remainder taken from reference TRBV5-4 and TRBJ1-1, is ETGVTQSPTHLIKTRGQQVTLRCSSQSGHNTVSWYQQALGQGPQFIFQYYREEENGRGNFPPRFSGLQFPNYSSELNVNALELDDSALYLCASSLPGAPTEAFFGQGTRLTVV.

The rearrangement uses TRBV2 and TRBJ1-1; 9 bases match TRBD1. Germline assignment: CDR1 SNHLY and CDR2 FYNNEI. Trimming cost V 4 bases and J 4 bases; bases outside gene matches: 7. The CDR3 sequence is 15 residues long. In DNA form, the CDR3 reads TGTGCCAGCAGTGGAGGAACAGGGGGCGGCACTGAAGCTTTCTTT. Its protein product is CASSGGTGGGTEAFF.